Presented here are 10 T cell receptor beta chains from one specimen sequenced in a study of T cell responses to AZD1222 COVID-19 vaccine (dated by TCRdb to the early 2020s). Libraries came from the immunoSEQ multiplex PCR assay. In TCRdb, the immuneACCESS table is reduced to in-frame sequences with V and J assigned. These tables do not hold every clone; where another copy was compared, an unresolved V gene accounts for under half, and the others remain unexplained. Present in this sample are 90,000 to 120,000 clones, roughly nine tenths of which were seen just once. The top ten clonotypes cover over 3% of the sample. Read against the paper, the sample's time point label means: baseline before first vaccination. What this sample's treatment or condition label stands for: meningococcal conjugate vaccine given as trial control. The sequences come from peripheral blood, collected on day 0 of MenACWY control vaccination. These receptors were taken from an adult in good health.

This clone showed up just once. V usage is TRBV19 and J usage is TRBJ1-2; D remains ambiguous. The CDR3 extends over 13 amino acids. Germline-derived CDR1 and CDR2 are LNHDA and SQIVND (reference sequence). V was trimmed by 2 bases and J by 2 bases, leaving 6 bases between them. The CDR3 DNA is TGTGCCAGTAGTATAAGGCTCAACTATGGCTACACCTTC. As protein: CASSIRLNYGYTF.

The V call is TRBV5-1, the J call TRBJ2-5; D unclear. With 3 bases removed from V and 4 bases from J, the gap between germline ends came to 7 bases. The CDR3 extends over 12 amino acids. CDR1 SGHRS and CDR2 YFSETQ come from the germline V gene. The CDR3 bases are TGCGCCAGCAGCTCGGAAGGAGAGACCCAGTACTTC. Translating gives CASSSEGETQYF.

The CDR3 nucleotides read TGCAGCGTTGGACTAGCGGGGGGCCGCATCTCCTACAATGAGCAGTTCTTC. Protein sequence: CSVGLAGGRISYNEQFF. The V and J genes are TRBV29-1 and TRBJ2-1, with 13 nucleotides matching TRBD2. Losses at the gene ends were 4 bases for V and 0 bases for J; bases not matched to a gene: 6. Per germline, CDR1 SQVTM and CDR2 ANQGSEA. CDR3 length: 17 residues.

CDR3 nucleotides: TGTGCCTGGAGTACAGGGGACACCGGGGAGCTGTTTTTT. Residues: CAWSTGDTGELFF. The V and J genes are TRBV30 and TRBJ2-2; 7 positions match TRBD1. V lost 2 bases and J lost 3; bases outside the gene matches: 0. The CDR3 runs to 13 residues. Germline values: CDR1 GTSNPN, CDR2 SVGIG (reference sequence).

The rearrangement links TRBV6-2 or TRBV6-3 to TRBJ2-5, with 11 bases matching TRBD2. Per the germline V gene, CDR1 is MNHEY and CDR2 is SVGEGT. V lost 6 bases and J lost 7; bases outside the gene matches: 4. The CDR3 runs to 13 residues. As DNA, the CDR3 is TGTGCCAGCAGCCTAGCGGGGGGCCGGACCCAGTACTTC. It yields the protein CASSLAGGRTQYF.

The CDR3 bases are TGTGCCAGCTCACCACAGGACGGTAATGAAAAACTGTTTTTT. Protein sequence: CASSPQDGNEKLFF. The V call is TRBV18, the J call TRBJ1-4; D remains ambiguous. Per germline, CDR1 KGHSH and CDR2 LQKENI. V was trimmed by 1 base and J by 4 bases, leaving 7 bases between them. The CDR3 sequence is 14 residues long.

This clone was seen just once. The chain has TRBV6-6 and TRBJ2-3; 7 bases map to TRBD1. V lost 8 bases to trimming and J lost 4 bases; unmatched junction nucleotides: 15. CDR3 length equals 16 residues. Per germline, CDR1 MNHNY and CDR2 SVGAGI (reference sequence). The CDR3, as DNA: TGTGCCAGCGGGCCTGACAGGGTGTACCTCCCAGATACGCAGTATTTT. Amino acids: CASGPDRVYLPDTQYF.

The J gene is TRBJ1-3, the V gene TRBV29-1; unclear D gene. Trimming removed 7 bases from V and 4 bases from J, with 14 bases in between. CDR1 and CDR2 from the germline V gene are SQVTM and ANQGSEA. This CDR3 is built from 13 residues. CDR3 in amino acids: CSADSGFGNTIYF. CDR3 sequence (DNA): TGCAGCGCTGATTCGGGTTTCGGAAACACCATATATTTT.

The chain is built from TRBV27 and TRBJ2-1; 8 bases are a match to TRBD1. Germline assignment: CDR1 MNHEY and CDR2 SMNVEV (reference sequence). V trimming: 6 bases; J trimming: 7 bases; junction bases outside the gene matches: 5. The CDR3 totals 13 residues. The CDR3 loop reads CASSWTGKNEQFF. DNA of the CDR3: TGTGCCAGCAGCTGGACAGGGAAGAATGAGCAGTTCTTC.

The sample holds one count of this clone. CDR3 protein: CASSQDLTSPAYEQYF. The CDR3, as DNA: TGTGCCAGCAGCCAGGACTTGACTAGTCCCGCCTACGAGCAGTACTTC. The chain employs TRBV4-2 and TRBJ2-7; tentatively, D is TRBD2 (6 bases). In germline, CDR1 is LGHNA, CDR2 YNFKEQ. The CDR3 is 16 residues long. Trimming pared 3 bases from V and 2 bases from J, leaving 17 bases between.